The 26 T cell receptor beta chains given below trace back to one sample, sequenced in a study of cytomegalovirus exposure and HLA in healthy donors. Researchers ran the PCR with 60 Vbeta and 13 Jbeta primers. Method: immunoSEQ multiplex PCR; TCRdb's copy keeps in-frame clones and lacks some. The sample contains more than 95,000 clones, about 73% of which appear only once. Sequencing was carried out using PBMCs. These TCRs come from a woman in her forties or fifties in good health and CMV-seropositive.

The V gene is TRBV5-4, the J gene TRBJ2-5, with 9 positions matching TRBD2. CDR1 is SGHNT and CDR2 is YYREEE in the germline V gene (reference sequence). The CDR3 is 15 residues long. The J segment lost 7 bases and the V segment lost 4 bases, leaving 11 bases of the junction unmatched. In nucleotides, the CDR3 is TGTGCCAGCAGCCATCGGACTAGCGAGGATGGGACCCAGTACTTC. This gives the protein CASSHRTSEDGTQYF. The full variable domain, rest sourced from reference TRBV5-4 and TRBJ2-5, is ETGVTQSPTHLIKTRGQQVTLRCSSQSGHNTVSWYQQALGQGPQFIFQYYREEENGRGNFPPRFSGLQFPNYSSELNVNALELDDSALYLCASSHRTSEDGTQYFGPGTRLLVL.

The J gene is TRBJ1-2, the V gene TRBV4-3; D perhaps matches TRBD1 (5 bases). Trimming left V 0 bases short and J 6 bases short, with 20 bases between. The CDR3 has 17 amino acids. Germline assignment: CDR1 LGHNA and CDR2 YSLEER. CDR3 residues: CASSQDWGGGGRDGYTF. CDR3 nucleotides: TGCGCCAGCAGCCAAGATTGGGGCGGGGGGGGAAGGGATGGCTACACCTTC.

The V gene is TRBV15, the J gene TRBJ2-2; D remains ambiguous. The germline gives CDR1 LNHNV, CDR2 YYDKDF (reference sequence). The V end was cut by 1 base, the J end by 5 bases, with 5 bases between. This CDR3 spans 13 amino acids. CDR3 region: CATSRAGTGELFF. The CDR3 nucleotides are TGTGCCACCAGCAGAGCAGGTACCGGGGAGCTGTTTTTT.

This chain uses TRBV7-9 with TRBJ2-7; D is perhaps TRBD1 (5 bases). Per the germline V gene, CDR1 is SEHNR and CDR2 is FQNEAQ (reference sequence). CDR3 length: 14 residues. The ends were cut back, 5 bases at V and 3 bases at J, with 14 bases in the middle. The DNA for the CDR3 is TGTGCCAGCAGCCAGCAGGGAAATCTCTACGAGCAGTACTTC. This gives the protein CASSQQGNLYEQYF.

The chain employs TRBV2 and TRBJ1-5; possible D gene TRBD1, 5 bases. This CDR3 contains 14 residues. The V gene's germline CDR1 is SNHLY and CDR2 FYNNEI. Trimming stripped 6 bases from V and 4 bases from J, with 13 bases between. DNA of the CDR3: TGTGCCAGCAGGCGGGACGGGATGAATCAGCCCCAGCATTTT. It encodes CASRRDGMNQPQHF.

This clone was detected only a few times. This chain links TRBV27 with TRBJ2-7, with D hard to call. The V gene lost 0 bases and the J gene lost 3 bases, with 6 bases spanning the gap. The CDR3 is 13 residues long. Per the germline V gene, CDR1 is MNHEY and CDR2 is SMNVEV (reference sequence). The CDR3 nucleotides are TGTGCCAGCAGTTTATCGACGGGCTACGAGCAGTACTTC. This gives the protein CASSLSTGYEQYF.

The V gene is TRBV5-1, the J gene TRBJ1-2, with TRBD1 identical over 10 bases. The germline gives CDR1 SGHRS, CDR2 YFSETQ. The CDR3 loop spans 16 amino acids. Trimming at V came to 4 bases and at J to 5 bases, leaving 11 bases not matched to a gene. The CDR3 reads CASSAPETGGLYGYTF. The CDR3 nucleotides are TGCGCCAGCAGCGCCCCAGAGACAGGGGGCTTATATGGCTACACCTTC. Full variable domain (missing parts from reference TRBV5-1 and TRBJ1-2): KAGVTQTPRYLIKTRGQQVTLSCSPISGHRSVSWYQQTPGQGLQFLFEYFSETQRNKGNFPGRFSGRQFSNSRSEMNVSTLELGDSALYLCASSAPETGGLYGYTFGSGTRLTVV.

The CDR3: CASSPEFSGANVLTF. CDR3 sequence (DNA): TGTGCCAGCAGTCCCGAGTTCTCTGGGGCCAACGTCCTGACTTTC. This sequence joins TRBV6-4 and TRBJ2-6; D remains unclear. Germline CDR1 and CDR2: MRHNA and SNTAGT. V was trimmed by 5 bases and J by 0 bases, leaving 8 bases between them. This CDR3 contains 15 residues.

This clone was seen many times. One junction end disagrees with the germline gene, perhaps due to a read error. V and J are TRBV6-5 and TRBJ1-1, with 9 bases lining up with TRBD1. The CDR3 contains 13 residues. CDR1 MNHEY and CDR2 SVGAGI come from the germline V gene. In nucleotides, the CDR3 is TGTGCCAGCAGTTACTTGGGACAGGGCCCCCCGGTATTT. As protein: CASSYLGQGPPVF.

The V and J genes are TRBV19 and TRBJ1-5, with a weak D call TRBD1 (5 bases). The germline V gene has CDR1 LNHDA and CDR2 SQIVND (reference sequence). The V and J ends lost 8 bases and 7 bases respectively, with 12 bases between them. CDR3 length: 12 amino acids. The CDR3: CASLGLGQPQHF. The CDR3 DNA sequence: TGTGCCAGTTTGGGGCTTGGCCAGCCCCAGCATTTT.

The chain combines TRBV2 with TRBJ2-1; no clear D. Trimming stripped 5 bases from V and 0 bases from J, with 5 bases between. CDR3 length: 13 amino acids. The germline CDR1 and CDR2 sequences are SNHLY and FYNNEI. This chain's CDR3 is CASSRGSYNEQFF. CDR3 DNA sequence: TGTGCCAGCAGTCGAGGCTCCTACAATGAGCAGTTCTTC.

This chain's CDR3 is CASSLRTSGGVGEQFF. In DNA, the CDR3 is TGTGCCAGCAGCTTACGGACTAGCGGGGGGGTTGGTGAGCAGTTCTTC. The chain combines TRBV5-6 with TRBJ2-1; TRBD2 agrees at 15 bases. There are 16 residues in the CDR3. Trimming took 2 bases from V and 9 from J; bases not matched to a gene: 6. Germline CDR1 is SGHDT and CDR2 is YYEEEE. The full variable domain, completed using reference TRBV5-6 and TRBJ2-1, is DAGVTQSPTHLIKTRGQQVTLRCSPKSGHDTVSWYQQALGQGPQFIFQYYEEEERQRGNFPDRFSGHQFPNYSSELNVNALLLGDSALYLCASSLRTSGGVGEQFFGPGTRLTVL.

The rearrangement links TRBV5-4 to TRBJ2-5; TRBD1 matches 8 bases. From germline, CDR1 is SGHNT and CDR2 YYREEE (reference sequence). V lost 3 bases, J lost 4 bases, and 8 bases stayed unmatched. CDR3 size: 15 residues. This chain's CDR3 is CASSSSQGARETQYF. The CDR3 DNA reads TGTGCCAGCAGCTCGTCTCAGGGGGCGAGAGAGACCCAGTACTTC.

The rearrangement links TRBV7-3 to TRBJ2-1; D is undetermined. V lost 4 bases and J lost 4, with 17 bases in between. Germline V lookup: CDR1 SGHTA, CDR2 FQGTGA. The CDR3 extends over 16 amino acids. As DNA, the CDR3 is TGTGCCAGCAGCTCCCAATCCGGGTCCCTTTACAATGAGCAGTTCTTC. Its translation is CASSSQSGSLYNEQFF. The full variable domain, completed using reference TRBV7-3 and TRBJ2-1, is GAGVSQTPSNKVTEKGKYVELRCDPISGHTALYWYRQSLGQGPEFLIYFQGTGAADDSGLPNDRFFAVRPEGSVSTLKIQRTERGDSAVYLCASSSQSGSLYNEQFFGPGTRLTVL.

The rearrangement links TRBV11-2 to TRBJ2-1, with 11 bases lining up with TRBD2. CDR3 length: 17 residues. CDR1 SGHAT and CDR2 FQNNGV come from the germline V gene. After removal of 5 bases from V and 4 bases from J, the junction contained 10 bases not matched to a gene. For the CDR3, the DNA is TGTGCCAGCAGCCCGCACGGGACTAGCGGTTTTTACAATGAGCAGTTCTTC. Its protein product is CASSPHGTSGFYNEQFF.

This chain joins TRBV5-1 and TRBJ1-6, with 8 bases aligning to TRBD1. V lost 0 bases and J lost 7; bases outside the gene matches: 3. Per the germline V gene, CDR1 is SGHRS and CDR2 is YFSETQ. The CDR3 covers 15 residues. For the CDR3, the DNA is TGCGCCAGCAGCTTGGAGGGGACAGGAAATTCACCCCTCCACTTT. It is translated as CASSLEGTGNSPLHF.

The V gene is TRBV29-1, the J gene TRBJ2-7; 8 bases line up with TRBD1. CDR3 length: 15 residues. The V segment lost 1 base and the J segment 4 bases; nucleotides outside the gene matches: 9. Germline V CDR1 and CDR2: SQVTM, ANQGSEA. The CDR3 reads CSVEVRSGGSYEQYF. CDR3 in DNA: TGCAGCGTTGAAGTCCGATCAGGGGGCAGTTACGAGCAGTACTTC.

This chain uses TRBV5-1 with TRBJ2-3; unclear D gene. Trimming pared 3 bases from V and 6 bases from J, leaving 14 bases between. CDR3 length: 14 amino acids. Germline CDR1 SGHRS, CDR2 YFSETQ. The CDR3, as DNA: TGCGCCAGCAGCTCAGGCCTTCTCTGGGATACGCAGTATTTT. Protein: CASSSGLLWDTQYF. The variable domain in full, with the rest retrieved from reference TRBV5-1 and TRBJ2-3, is KAGVTQTPRYLIKTRGQQVTLSCSPISGHRSVSWYQQTPGQGLQFLFEYFSETQRNKGNFPGRFSGRQFSNSRSEMNVSTLELGDSALYLCASSSGLLWDTQYFGPGTRLTVL.

The J gene is TRBJ1-1, the V gene TRBV6-1; 10 bases agree with TRBD1. The CDR3 contains 14 residues. From germline, CDR1 is MNHNS and CDR2 SASEGT. V shed 6 bases and J 6 bases; nucleotides not matched to a gene: 7. The CDR3 nucleotides are TGTGCCAGCAGAGCCGGGACAGGGGCATCTGAAGCTTTCTTT. Its protein is CASRAGTGASEAFF.

This clone has more than one count but fewer than ten. The chain carries TRBV15 and TRBJ1-3; D remains ambiguous. The V end lost 0 bases, the J end lost 4 bases, and 4 bases lay between the germline ends. The CDR3 loop spans 13 amino acids. Germline V gene sequence: CDR1 LNHNV, CDR2 YYDKDF (reference sequence). In DNA, the CDR3 is TGTGCCACCAGCAGAGATCCAGGAAACACCATATATTTT. Translating gives CATSRDPGNTIYF.

The rearrangement uses TRBV10-3 and TRBJ1-3; 7 positions agree with TRBD1. This CDR3 is built from 14 residues. Germline CDR1 ENHRY, CDR2 SYGVKD. The V and J ends lost 11 bases and 4 bases, in that order; junction bases with no gene match: 11. The CDR3 here is CAATKGAEGNTIYF. The CDR3 bases are TGTGCCGCCACCAAGGGGGCTGAAGGAAACACCATATATTTT.

This clone was recorded once. V usage is TRBV7-8 and J usage is TRBJ1-5, with 8 bases fitting TRBD1. Germline V CDR1 and CDR2: SGHVS, FQNEAQ. The J segment lost 4 bases and the V segment lost 5 bases, leaving 4 bases of the junction unmatched. The CDR3 loop spans 14 amino acids. Here the CDR3 reads CASSSRQGNQPQHF. For the CDR3, the DNA is TGTGCCAGCAGCAGTCGACAGGGGAATCAGCCCCAGCATTTT.

A few counts support this clone. The chain has TRBV18 and TRBJ2-5; D is uncertain. Germline V lookup: CDR1 KGHSH, CDR2 LQKENI. The CDR3 contains 13 residues. V was shortened by 2 bases and J by 2 bases, with 6 bases between the two germline ends. This CDR3 is CASSPTGQETQYF. The CDR3 DNA reads TGTGCCAGCTCACCAACGGGTCAAGAGACCCAGTACTTC.

This clone has only a few counts. This chain links TRBV6-5 with TRBJ2-1; 9 bases are a match to TRBD1. Germline V gene sequence: CDR1 MNHEY, CDR2 SVGAGI. Trimming at V came to 8 bases and at J to 5 bases, leaving 7 bases not matched to a gene. The CDR3 is 14 residues long. In DNA, the CDR3 is TGTGCCAGCTCCCGGGACAGGGCCCACAATGAGCAGTTCTTC. This gives the protein CASSRDRAHNEQFF.

The chain has TRBV2 and TRBJ2-5, with TRBD2 as a possible D gene (6 bases). This CDR3 region has 15 residues. Germline CDR1 and CDR2: SNHLY and FYNNEI. V lost 4 bases and J 6 bases, leaving 18 bases between the germline ends. For the CDR3, the DNA is TGTGCCAGCAGTGGGAGGGGTGGGGCCGGGAAGACCCAGTACTTC. Translation: CASSGRGGAGKTQYF.

This clone was detected a few times. The J gene is TRBJ2-3, the V gene TRBV7-9; 7 positions agree with TRBD2. From germline, CDR1 is SEHNR and CDR2 FQNEAQ (reference sequence). The CDR3 is 14 residues long. With 4 bases clipped from V and 6 bases from J, the junction kept 7 bases outside the gene matches. CDR3: CASSSRGGRDTQYF. The CDR3 DNA reads as TGTGCCAGCAGCTCCCGGGGAGGGAGGGATACGCAGTATTTT.